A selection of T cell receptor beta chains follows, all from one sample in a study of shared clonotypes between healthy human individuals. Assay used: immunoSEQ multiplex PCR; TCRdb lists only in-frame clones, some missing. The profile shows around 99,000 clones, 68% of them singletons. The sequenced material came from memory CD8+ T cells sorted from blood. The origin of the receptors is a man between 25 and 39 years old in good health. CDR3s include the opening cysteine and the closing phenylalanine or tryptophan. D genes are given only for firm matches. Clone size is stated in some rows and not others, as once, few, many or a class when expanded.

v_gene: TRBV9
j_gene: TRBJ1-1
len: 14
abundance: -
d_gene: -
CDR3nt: TGTGCCAGCAGCCTTCGGGCTCAGAACACTGAAGCTTTCTTT
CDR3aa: CASSLRAQNTEAFF

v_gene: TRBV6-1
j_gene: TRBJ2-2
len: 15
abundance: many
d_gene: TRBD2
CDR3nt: TGTGCCAGCACGGCTAGCGGGAGTAACACCGGGGAGCTGTTTTTT
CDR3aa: CASTASGSNTGELFF

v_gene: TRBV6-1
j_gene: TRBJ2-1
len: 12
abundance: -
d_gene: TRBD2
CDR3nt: TGTGCGGGGGGTACTAGCGGTAATGAGCAGTTCTTC
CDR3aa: CAGGTSGNEQFF

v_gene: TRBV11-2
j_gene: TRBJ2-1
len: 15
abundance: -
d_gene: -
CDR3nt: TGTGCCAGCGTGGACGGGGCCAGCTCCTACAATGAGCAGTTCTTC
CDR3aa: CASVDGASSYNEQFF

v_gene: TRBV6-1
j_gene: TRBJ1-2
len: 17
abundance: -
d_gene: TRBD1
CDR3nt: TGTGCCAGCAGTGACCGGGACAGGGTCAGGGCTAACTATGGCTACACCTTC
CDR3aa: CASSDRDRVRANYGYTF

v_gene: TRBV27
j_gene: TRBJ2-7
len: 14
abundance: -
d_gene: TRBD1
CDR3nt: TGTGCCACCAATCGTCAGGGACAGGCCTACGAGCAGTACTTC
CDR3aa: CATNRQGQAYEQYF

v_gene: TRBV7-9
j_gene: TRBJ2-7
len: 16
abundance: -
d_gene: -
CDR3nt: TGTGCCAGCAGCTTGGGCCGCCTTTTCGGAGGCTACGAGCAGTACTTC
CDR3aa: CASSLGRLFGGYEQYF

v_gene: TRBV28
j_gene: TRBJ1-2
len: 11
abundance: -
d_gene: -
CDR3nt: TGTGCCAGCAGTTCGCACTATGGCTACACCTTC
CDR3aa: CASSSHYGYTF

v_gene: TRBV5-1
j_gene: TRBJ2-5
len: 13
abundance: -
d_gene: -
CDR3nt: TGCGCCAGCAGTGGGGGCGGCCAAGAGACCCAGTACTTC
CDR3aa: CASSGGGQETQYF

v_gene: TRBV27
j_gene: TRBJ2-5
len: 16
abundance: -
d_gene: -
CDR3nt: TGTGCCAGCAGTCCCCGGCGGGTGGTGGACTCAGAGACCCAGTACTTC
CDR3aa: CASSPRRVVDSETQYF

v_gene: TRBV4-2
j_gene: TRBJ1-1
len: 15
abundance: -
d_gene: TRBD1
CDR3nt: TGTGCCAGCAGCGAATGGGACAGCATGAACACTGAAGCTTTCTTT
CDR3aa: CASSEWDSMNTEAFF

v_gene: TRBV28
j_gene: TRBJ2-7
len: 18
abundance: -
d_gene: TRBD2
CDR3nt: TGTGCCAGCAGTCCGGGACTAGCGGGAGGTATTAGGGCCTACGAGCAGTACTTC
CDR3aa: CASSPGLAGGIRAYEQYF

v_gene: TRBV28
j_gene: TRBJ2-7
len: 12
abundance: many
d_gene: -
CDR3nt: TGTGCCAGCAGTTCCGTTTCCTACGAGCAGTACTTC
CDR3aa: CASSSVSYEQYF

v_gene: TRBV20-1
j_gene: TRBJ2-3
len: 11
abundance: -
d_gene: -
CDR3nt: TGCAGTGCTAGCCTCGTTGGTACGCAGTATTTT
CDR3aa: CSASLVGTQYF

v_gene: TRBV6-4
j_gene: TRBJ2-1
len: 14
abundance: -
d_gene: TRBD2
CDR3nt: TGTGCCAGCAGTGACTCTGGCGGGAGCGATGAGCAGTTCTTC
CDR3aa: CASSDSGGSDEQFF

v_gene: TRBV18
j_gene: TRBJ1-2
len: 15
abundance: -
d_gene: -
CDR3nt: TGTGCCAGCTCACCAGCTGGACAAGCTAACTATGGCTACACCTTC
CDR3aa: CASSPAGQANYGYTF

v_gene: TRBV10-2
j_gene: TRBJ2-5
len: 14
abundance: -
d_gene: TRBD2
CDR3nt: TGCGCCAGCAGGGGACTAGCGGGAGAAGAGACCCAGTACTTC
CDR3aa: CASRGLAGEETQYF

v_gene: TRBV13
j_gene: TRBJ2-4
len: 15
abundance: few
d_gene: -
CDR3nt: TGTGCCAGCAGCTTAGGCGTCGGGGCCAAAAACATTCAGTACTTC
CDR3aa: CASSLGVGAKNIQYF

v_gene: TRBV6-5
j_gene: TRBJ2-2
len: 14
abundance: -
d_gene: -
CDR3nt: TGTGCCAGCAGTTGGAGACAGTCGCCCGGGGAGCTGTTTTTT
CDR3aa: CASSWRQSPGELFF

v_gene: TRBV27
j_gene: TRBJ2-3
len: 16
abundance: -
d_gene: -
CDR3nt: TGTGCCAGCAGTTTAAGGACAGACTTACGCACAGATACGCAGTATTTT
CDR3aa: CASSLRTDLRTDTQYF

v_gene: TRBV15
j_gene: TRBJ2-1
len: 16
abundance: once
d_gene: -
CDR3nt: TGTGCCACCAGCAGAGAGGGCGGGATACCCTACAATGAGCAGTTCTTC
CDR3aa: CATSREGGIPYNEQFF

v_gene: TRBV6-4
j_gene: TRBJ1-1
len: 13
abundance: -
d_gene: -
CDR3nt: TGTGCCAGCAGTGACAGGCAGGACACTGAAGCTTTCTTT
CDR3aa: CASSDRQDTEAFF

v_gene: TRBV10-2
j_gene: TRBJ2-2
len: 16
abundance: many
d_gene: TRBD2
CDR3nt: TGCGCCAGCAGTCGGACTAGCGGGTCCCCAAGCCGGGAGCTGTTTTTT
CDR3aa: CASSRTSGSPSRELFF

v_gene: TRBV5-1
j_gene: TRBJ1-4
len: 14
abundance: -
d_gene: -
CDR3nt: TGCGCCAGCAGCGACGGACAGTTGAATGAAAAACTGTTTTTT
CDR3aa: CASSDGQLNEKLFF